This T cell receptor beta chain was captured in a study of PD-1 blockade in classical Hodgkin lymphoma. General study points: A significant rise in TCR diversity by C4D1 was seen for CD4+ but not CD8+ cells. A reduction in baseline TCR diversity was reportedly seen in newly diagnosed patients relative to healthy donors.

TCRdb keeps only in-frame clones here, not all; method: immunoSEQ multiplex PCR. The profile covers roughly 30,000 clones, with 70% to 90% appearing a single time and 20% to 25% taken by the ten largest. Comments on this clone: Antigen: not known.

This CDR3 comprises 13 residues. Trimming left V 3 bases short and J 1 base short, with 6 bases between. In germline, CDR1 is MNHEY, CDR2 SMNVEV (reference sequence). Every patient experienced relapse after autologous stem cell transplantation, and brentuximab vedotin exposure varied. The chain carries TRBV27 and TRBJ1-1; D is unclear. This TCR derives from a human donor with classical Hodgkin lymphoma. Here the sequenced sample was peripheral blood mononuclear cells (PBMCs), taken before the second cycle of nivolumab. DNA of the CDR3: TGTGCCAGCAGTTTTGCCCAGAACACTGAAGCTTTCTTT. Its protein is CASSFAQNTEAFF.